This T cell receptor (beta chain) was identified during a study of CD8 T cells in ankylosing spondylitis. Broader study findings: A subset of motif variants has previously been described in the synovial fluid and blood of reactive arthritis.

V was cut by 4 bases and J by 3 bases, with 13 bases left in between. Germline V CDR1 and CDR2: DFQATT, SNEGSKA (reference sequence). The CDR3 sequence is 14 residues long. This clonotype showed up many times. The antigen remains undetermined. TCRdb called the 5' RACE reads again in MiXCR, with one record for every CDR3 protein. The sample holds about 190,000 distinct CDR3 sequences; roughly 13% are singletons and the top ten take more than 9.5%. The clonotype was recovered from a female donor with ankylosing spondylitis or in good health (not recorded which). This chain connects TRBV20-1 to TRBJ2-1, with D perhaps TRBD1 (6 bases). The sequencing sample was made of blood, either unsorted or a sorted T cell fraction (not recorded which). CDR3 DNA sequence: TGCAGTGCTATGCCCCCAGGGGTCTACAATGAGCAGTTCTTC. This sequence encodes CSAMPPGVYNEQFF.